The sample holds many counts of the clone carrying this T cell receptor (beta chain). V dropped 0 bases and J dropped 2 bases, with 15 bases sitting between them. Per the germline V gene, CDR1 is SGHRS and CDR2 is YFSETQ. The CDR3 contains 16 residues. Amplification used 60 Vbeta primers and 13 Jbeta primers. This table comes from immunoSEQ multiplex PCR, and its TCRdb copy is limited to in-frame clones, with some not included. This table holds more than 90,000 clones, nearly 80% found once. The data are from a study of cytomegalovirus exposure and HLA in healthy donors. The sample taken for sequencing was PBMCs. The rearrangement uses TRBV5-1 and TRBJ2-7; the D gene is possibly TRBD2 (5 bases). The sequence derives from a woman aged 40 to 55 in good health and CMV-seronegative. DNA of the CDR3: TGCGCCAGCAGCTTGGGGGCCTGGTTGGAGGCCTACGAGCAGTACTTC. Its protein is CASSLGAWLEAYEQYF.